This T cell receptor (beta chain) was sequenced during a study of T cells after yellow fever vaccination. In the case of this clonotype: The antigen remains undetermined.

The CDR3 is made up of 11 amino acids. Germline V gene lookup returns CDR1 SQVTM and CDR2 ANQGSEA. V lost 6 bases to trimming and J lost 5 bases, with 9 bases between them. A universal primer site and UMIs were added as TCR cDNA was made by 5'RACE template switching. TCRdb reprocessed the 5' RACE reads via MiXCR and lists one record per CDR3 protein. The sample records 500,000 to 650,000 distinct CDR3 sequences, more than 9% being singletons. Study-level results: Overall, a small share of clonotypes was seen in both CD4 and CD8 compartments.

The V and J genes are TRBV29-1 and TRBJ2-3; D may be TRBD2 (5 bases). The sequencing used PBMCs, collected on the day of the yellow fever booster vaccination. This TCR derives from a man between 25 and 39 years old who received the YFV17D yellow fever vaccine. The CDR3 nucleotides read TGCAGCGTGGATAGCGAAGATACGCAGTATTTT. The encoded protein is CSVDSEDTQYF.